This paragraph covers one T cell receptor (beta chain) sequence. Using immunoSEQ multiplex PCR, the repertoire was profiled, and TCRdb retains in-frame clones only, with some absent. The table shows approximately 26,000 clones, with roughly 89% occurring only once. The data belong to a study of T cell changes during pregnancy in multiple sclerosis. V was clipped by 5 bases and J by 1 base, with 9 bases between them. Germline V gene data show CDR1 as LNHDA and CDR2 as SQIVND (reference sequence). The CDR3 has 13 residues. The sample was CD4+ T cells from peripheral blood mononuclear cells, taken in the second trimester of pregnancy. V usage is TRBV19 and J usage is TRBJ2-7; D not resolved. This TCR derives from a female donor with multiple sclerosis, enrolled in a pregnancy study. The CDR3 loop reads CASSATVSYEQYF. CDR3 bases: TGTGCCAGTAGTGCCACAGTATCCTACGAGCAGTACTTC.